The 2 T cell receptor beta chains presented below share a single source sample, sequenced in a study of breast tumors, draining lymph nodes, adjacent tissues (TCRdb year 2016). Receptors were amplified or captured by multiplex PCR. Instrument on record: Illumina HiSeq 2000. TCRdb redid the processing of the public reads, applying fastp at Q25 and MiXCR, and retained in-frame beta chains. CDR3 protein duplicates are merged, each entry listing the most common genes and DNA. This sample comprises some 150,000 distinct CDR3 sequences, 20% to 25% of them detected only once. Roughly 2.7% of the sample is taken by the ten largest. Lymph node samples came from the axillary draining lymph nodes of breast cancer patients. The sequenced material came from axillary lymph node tissue. The receptors derive from a female donor with breast cancer. Some clones in this sample may be carry-over from other donors' samples.

This clonotype was seen ten or more times. V is TRBV5-1 and J is TRBJ2-3; 7 bases are a match to TRBD2. This CDR3 is built from 16 residues. Germline CDR1 and CDR2: SGHRS and YFSETQ. Trimming took 4 bases from V and 3 from J; bases not matched to a gene: 11. As DNA, the CDR3 is TGCGCCAGCAGCCTGGGAGGGAGTGGGAGAACAGATACGCAGTATTTT. It translates to CASSLGGSGRTDTQYF.

The table lists this clonotype with many counts. The CDR3 loop reads CASRSRANSYEQYF. DNA of the CDR3: TGCGCCAGCAGAAGCAGGGCAAACTCCTACGAGCAGTACTTC. This sequence joins TRBV5-1 and TRBJ2-7; a weak D match, TRBD1 (5 bases). Germline V gene sequence: CDR1 SGHRS, CDR2 YFSETQ. The CDR3 runs to 14 residues. V dropped 5 bases and J dropped 0 bases, with 12 bases sitting between them.